The clone carrying this TCR beta chain was seen at least ten times. V lost 2 bases and J 4 bases, leaving 14 bases between the germline ends. Germline V gene data show CDR1 as SGHTA and CDR2 as FQGTGA. CDR3 size: 16 residues. This entry belongs to a study of T cells in Graves' hyperthyroidism and ophthalmopathy. There were TCR beta CDR3 regions amplified from RNA transcripts. Initially, a first-round RT-PCR of the TCR CDR3 employed the HTBI primer set. TCRdb reprocessed the multiplex PCR reads with MiXCR, giving one entry per CDR3 protein. The sample carries about 480,000 distinct CDR3 sequences, approximately 15% recorded once.

The sequence came from a woman aged 18-29 years with Graves' hyperthyroidism. Sequencing was carried out using blood. The V and J genes are TRBV7-3 and TRBJ2-2; D possibly uses TRBD1 or TRBD2 (7 bases each). The CDR3 DNA is TGTGCCAGCAGCTTACGACAGGGCGGGAGCACCGGGGAGCTGTTTTTT. It specifies CASSLRQGGSTGELFF.